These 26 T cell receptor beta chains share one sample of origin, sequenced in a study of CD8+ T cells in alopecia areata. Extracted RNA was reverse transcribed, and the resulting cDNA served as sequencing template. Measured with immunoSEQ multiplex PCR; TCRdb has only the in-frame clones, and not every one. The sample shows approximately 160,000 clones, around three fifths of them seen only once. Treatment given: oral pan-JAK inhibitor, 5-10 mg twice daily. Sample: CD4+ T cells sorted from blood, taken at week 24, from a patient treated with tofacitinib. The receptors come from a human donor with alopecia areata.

CDR3 protein: CASSFMTSDEQYF. DNA of the CDR3: TGCGCCAGCAGCTTTATGACCTCAGACGAGCAGTACTTC. The V call is TRBV5-1, the J call TRBJ2-7; D is uncertain. Germline values: CDR1 SGHRS, CDR2 YFSETQ. CDR3 length equals 13 residues. With 2 bases removed from V and 5 bases from J, the gap between germline ends came to 11 bases.

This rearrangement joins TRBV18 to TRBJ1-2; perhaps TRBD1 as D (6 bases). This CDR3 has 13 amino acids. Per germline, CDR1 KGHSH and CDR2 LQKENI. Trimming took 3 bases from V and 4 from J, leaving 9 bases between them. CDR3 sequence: CASSPDSLYGYTF. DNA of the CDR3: TGTGCCAGCTCACCGGACAGTCTCTATGGCTACACCTTC.

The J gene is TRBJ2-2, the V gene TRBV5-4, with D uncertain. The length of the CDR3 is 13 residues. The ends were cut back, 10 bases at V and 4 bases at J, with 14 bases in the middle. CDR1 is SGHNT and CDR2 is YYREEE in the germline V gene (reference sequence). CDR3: CASGPQVTGELFF. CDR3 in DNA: TGTGCCTCTGGACCCCAGGTCACCGGGGAGCTGTTTTTT.

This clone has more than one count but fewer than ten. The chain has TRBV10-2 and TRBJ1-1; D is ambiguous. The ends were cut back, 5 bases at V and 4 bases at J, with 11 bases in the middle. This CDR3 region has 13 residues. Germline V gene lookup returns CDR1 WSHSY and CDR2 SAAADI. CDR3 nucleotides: TGCGCCAGCAGTAGGAACCAGGTCACTGAAGCTTTCTTT. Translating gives CASSRNQVTEAFF.

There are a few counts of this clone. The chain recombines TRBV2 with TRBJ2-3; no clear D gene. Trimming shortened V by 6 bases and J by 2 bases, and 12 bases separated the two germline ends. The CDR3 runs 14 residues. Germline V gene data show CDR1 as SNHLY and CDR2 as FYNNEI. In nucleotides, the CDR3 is TGTGCCAGCAGGCACCGGGTTACCACAGATACGCAGTATTTT. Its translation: CASRHRVTTDTQYF.

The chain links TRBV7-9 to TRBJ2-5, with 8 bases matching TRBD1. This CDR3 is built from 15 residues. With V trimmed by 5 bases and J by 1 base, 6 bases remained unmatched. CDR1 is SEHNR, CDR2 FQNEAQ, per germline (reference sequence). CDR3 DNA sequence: TGTGCCAGCAGCCCGGGGACAGGTGGCCAAGAGACCCAGTACTTC. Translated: CASSPGTGGQETQYF.

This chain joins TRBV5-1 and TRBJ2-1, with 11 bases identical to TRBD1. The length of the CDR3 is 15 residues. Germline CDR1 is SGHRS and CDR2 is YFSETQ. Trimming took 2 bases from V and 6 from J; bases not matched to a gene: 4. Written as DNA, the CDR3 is TGCGCCAGCAGCTTCCGGGACAGGGGGATCAATGAGCAGTTCTTC. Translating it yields CASSFRDRGINEQFF.

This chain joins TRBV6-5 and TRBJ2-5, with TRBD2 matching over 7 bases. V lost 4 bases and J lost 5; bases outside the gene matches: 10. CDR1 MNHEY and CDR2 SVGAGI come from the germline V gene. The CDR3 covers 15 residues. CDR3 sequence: CASSSLGLGGETQYF. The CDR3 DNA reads TGTGCCAGCAGTTCCCTGGGACTCGGGGGGGAGACCCAGTACTTC.

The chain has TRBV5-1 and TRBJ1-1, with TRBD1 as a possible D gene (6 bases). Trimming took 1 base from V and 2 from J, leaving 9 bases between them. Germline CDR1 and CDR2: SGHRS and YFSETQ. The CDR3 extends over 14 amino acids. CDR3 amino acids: CASSLTGINTEAFF. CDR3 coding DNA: TGCGCCAGCAGCTTGACAGGGATCAACACTGAAGCTTTCTTT. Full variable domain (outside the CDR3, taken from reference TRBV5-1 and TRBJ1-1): KAGVTQTPRYLIKTRGQQVTLSCSPISGHRSVSWYQQTPGQGLQFLFEYFSETQRNKGNFPGRFSGRQFSNSRSEMNVSTLELGDSALYLCASSLTGINTEAFFGQGTRLTVV.

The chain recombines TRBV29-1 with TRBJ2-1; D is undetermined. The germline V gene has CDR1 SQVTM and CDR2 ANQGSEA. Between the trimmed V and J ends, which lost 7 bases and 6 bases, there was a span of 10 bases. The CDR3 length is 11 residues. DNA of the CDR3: TGCAGCGCCAACGGCCTCAATGAGCAGTTCTTC. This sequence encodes CSANGLNEQFF.

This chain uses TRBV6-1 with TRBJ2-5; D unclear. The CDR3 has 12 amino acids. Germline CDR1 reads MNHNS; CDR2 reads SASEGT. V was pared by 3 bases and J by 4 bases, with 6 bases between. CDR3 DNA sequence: TGTGCCAGCAGTGATGTTGGAGAGACCCAGTACTTC. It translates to CASSDVGETQYF.

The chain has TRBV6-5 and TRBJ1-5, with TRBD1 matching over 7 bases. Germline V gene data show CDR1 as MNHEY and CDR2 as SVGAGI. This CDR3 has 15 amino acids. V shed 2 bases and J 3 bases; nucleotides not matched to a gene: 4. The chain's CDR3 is CASSYADRFNQPQHF. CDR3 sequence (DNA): TGTGCCAGCAGTTACGCGGACAGGTTCAATCAGCCCCAGCATTTT.

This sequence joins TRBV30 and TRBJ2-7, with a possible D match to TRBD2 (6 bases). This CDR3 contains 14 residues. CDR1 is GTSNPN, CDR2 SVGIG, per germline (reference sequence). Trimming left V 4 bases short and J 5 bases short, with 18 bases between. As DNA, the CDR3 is TGTGCCTGGAAGTCATACCAGGACTACAACGAGCAGTACTTC. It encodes CAWKSYQDYNEQYF.

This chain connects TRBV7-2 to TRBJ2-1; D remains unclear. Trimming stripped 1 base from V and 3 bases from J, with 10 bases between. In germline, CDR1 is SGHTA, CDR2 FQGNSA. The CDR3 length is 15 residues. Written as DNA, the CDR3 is TGTGCCAGCAGCTTAGGGGCCTCGATCTACAATGAGCAGTTCTTC. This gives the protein CASSLGASIYNEQFF.

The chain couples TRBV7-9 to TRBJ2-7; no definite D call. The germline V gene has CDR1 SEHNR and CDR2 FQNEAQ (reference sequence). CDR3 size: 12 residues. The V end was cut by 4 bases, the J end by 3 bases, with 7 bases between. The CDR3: CASSYSHYEQYF. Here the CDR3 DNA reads TGTGCCAGCAGCTATTCCCACTACGAGCAGTACTTC.

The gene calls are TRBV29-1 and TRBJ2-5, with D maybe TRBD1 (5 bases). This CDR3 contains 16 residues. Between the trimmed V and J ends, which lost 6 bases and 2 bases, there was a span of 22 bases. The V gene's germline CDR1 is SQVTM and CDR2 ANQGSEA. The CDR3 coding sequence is TGCAGCGTCCTATCCCCGAAGCTAGACAGTCAAGAGACCCAGTACTTC. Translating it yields CSVLSPKLDSQETQYF.

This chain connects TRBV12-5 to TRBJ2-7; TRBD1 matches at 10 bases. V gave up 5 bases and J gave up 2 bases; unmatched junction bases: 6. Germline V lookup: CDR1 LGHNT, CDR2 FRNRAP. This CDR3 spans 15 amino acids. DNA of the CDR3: TGTGCTAGTGGTGGCCGGGACAGGGGCCCCTACGAGCAGTACTTC. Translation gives CASGGRDRGPYEQYF.

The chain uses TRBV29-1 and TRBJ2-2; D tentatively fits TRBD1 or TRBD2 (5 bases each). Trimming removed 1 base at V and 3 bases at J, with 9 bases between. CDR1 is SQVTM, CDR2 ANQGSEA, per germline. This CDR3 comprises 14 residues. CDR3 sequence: CSVEVREYTGELFF. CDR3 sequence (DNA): TGCAGCGTTGAAGTCAGGGAGTACACCGGGGAGCTGTTTTTT.

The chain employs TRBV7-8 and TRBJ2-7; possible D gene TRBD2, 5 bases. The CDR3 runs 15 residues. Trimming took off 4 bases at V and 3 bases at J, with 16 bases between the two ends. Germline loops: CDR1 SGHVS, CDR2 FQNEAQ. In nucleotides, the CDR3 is TGTGCCAGCAGCTCCCGGAGGCTAACCTTCTACGAGCAGTACTTC. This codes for CASSSRRLTFYEQYF.

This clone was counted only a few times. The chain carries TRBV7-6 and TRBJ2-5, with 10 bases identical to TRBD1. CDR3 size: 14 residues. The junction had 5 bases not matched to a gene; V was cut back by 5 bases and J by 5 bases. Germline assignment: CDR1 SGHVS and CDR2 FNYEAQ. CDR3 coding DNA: TGTGCCAGCAGCCCGACAGGGGGCTGGGAGACCCAGTACTTC. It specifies CASSPTGGWETQYF.

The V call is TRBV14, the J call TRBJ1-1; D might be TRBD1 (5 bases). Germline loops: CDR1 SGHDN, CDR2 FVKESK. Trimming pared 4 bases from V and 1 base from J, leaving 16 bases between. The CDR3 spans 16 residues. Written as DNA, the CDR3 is TGTGCCAGCAGCCCCTCCGGACATCTTTGGAACACTGAAGCTTTCTTT. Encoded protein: CASSPSGHLWNTEAFF.

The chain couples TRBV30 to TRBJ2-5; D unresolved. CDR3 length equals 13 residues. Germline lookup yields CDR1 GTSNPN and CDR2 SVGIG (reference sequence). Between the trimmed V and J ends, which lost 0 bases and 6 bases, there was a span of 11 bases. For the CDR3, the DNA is TGTGCCTGGAGTGTTGGTCCCAGGCAGACCCAGTACTTC. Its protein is CAWSVGPRQTQYF. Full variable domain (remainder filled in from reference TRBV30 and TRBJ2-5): SQTIHQWPATLVQPVGSPLSLECTVEGTSNPNLYWYRQAAGRGLQLLFYSVGIGQISSEVPQNLSASRPQDRQFILSSKKLLLSDSGFYLCAWSVGPRQTQYFGPGTRLLVL.

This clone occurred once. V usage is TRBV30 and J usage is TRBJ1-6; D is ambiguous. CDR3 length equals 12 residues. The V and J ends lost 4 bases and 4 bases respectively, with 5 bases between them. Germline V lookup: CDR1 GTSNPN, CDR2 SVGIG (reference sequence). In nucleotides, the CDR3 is TGTGCCTGGACAGCGTATAATTCACCCCTCCACTTT. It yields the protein CAWTAYNSPLHF.

The DNA for the CDR3 is TGTGCCAGCAGCCTCGGCTTCACAGGCCAAGAGACCCAGTACTTC. This codes for CASSLGFTGQETQYF. The chain recombines TRBV7-3 with TRBJ2-5; weak D call: TRBD1 (5 bases). This CDR3 is built from 15 residues. Germline assignment: CDR1 SGHTA and CDR2 FQGTGA. V was pared by 5 bases and J by 1 base, with 14 bases between. The whole variable domain, remainder taken from reference TRBV7-3 and TRBJ2-5, is GAGVSQTPSNKVTEKGKYVELRCDPISGHTALYWYRQSLGQGPEFLIYFQGTGAADDSGLPNDRFFAVRPEGSVSTLKIQRTERGDSAVYLCASSLGFTGQETQYFGPGTRLLVL.

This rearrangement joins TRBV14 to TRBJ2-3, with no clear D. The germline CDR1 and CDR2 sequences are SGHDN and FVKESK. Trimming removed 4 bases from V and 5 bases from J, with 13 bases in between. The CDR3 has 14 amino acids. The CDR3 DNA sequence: TGTGCCAGCAGCCCTCTCCTATGGGGAGATACGCAGTATTTT. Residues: CASSPLLWGDTQYF.

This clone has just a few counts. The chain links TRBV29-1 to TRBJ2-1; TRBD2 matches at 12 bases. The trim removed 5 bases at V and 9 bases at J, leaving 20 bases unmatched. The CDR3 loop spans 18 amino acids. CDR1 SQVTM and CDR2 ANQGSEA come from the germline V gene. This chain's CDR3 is CSVPGQGWRTSGAGEQFF. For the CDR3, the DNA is TGCAGCGTTCCAGGACAGGGGTGGAGGACTAGCGGGGCGGGTGAGCAGTTCTTC.